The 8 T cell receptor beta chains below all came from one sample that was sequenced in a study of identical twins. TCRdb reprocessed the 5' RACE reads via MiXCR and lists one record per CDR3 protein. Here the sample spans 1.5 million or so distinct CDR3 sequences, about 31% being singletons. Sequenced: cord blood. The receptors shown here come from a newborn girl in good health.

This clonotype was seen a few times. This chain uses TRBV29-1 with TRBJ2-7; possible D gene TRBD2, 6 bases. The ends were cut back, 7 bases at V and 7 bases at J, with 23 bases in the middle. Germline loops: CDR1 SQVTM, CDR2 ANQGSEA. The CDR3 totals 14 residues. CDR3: CSASGTGTLNEQYF. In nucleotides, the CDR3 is TGCAGCGCCTCCGGGACTGGGACCCTCAATGAGCAGTACTTC.

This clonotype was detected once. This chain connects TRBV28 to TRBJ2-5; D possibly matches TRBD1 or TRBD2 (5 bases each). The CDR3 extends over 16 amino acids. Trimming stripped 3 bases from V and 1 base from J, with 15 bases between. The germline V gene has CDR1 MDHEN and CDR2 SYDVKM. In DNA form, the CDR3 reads TGTGCCAGCAGTTTGCCCGGGGCCCATCTCCAAGAGACCCAGTACTTC. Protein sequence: CASSLPGAHLQETQYF.

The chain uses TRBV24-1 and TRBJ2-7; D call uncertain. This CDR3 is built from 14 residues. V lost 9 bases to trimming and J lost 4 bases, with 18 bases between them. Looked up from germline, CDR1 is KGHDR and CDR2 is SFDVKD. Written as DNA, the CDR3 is TGTGCCACCTCGGATCGGCGCTTCCCTTACGAGCAGTACTTC. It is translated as CATSDRRFPYEQYF.

The CDR3 loop reads CASSPRRSTGELFF. As DNA, the CDR3 is TGTGCCAGCAGCCCGCGAAGGAGTACCGGGGAGCTGTTTTTT. The chain combines TRBV9 with TRBJ2-2; D is ambiguous. V lost 4 bases and J 5 bases, leaving 12 bases between the germline ends. Looked up from germline, CDR1 is SGDLS and CDR2 is YYNGEE. The CDR3 spans 14 residues.

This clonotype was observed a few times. Here the CDR3 DNA reads TGTGCCAGCTCACCAGTGGCGACACCCAATTCACCCCTCCACTTT. The encoded protein is CASSPVATPNSPLHF. This rearrangement joins TRBV18 to TRBJ1-6; D remains unclear. V dropped 2 bases and J dropped 7 bases, with 12 bases sitting between them. Per germline, CDR1 KGHSH and CDR2 LQKENI. This CDR3 is 15 amino acids long.

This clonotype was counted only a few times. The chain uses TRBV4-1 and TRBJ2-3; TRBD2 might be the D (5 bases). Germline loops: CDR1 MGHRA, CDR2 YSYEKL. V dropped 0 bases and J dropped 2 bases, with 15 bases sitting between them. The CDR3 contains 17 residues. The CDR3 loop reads CASSQDHVGGYTDTQYF. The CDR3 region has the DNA TGCGCCAGCAGCCAAGATCATGTCGGCGGGTACACAGATACGCAGTATTTT.

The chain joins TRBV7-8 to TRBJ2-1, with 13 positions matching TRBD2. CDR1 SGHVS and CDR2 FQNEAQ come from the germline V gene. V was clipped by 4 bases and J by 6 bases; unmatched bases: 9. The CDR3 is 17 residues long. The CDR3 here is CASSSWTSGSLSNEQFF. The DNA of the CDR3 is TGTGCCAGCAGCTCCTGGACTAGCGGGAGTTTGAGCAATGAGCAGTTCTTC.

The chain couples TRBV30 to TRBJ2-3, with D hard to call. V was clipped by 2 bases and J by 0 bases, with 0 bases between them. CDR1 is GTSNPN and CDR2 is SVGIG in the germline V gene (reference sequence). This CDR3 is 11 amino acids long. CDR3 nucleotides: TGTGCCTGGAGTAGCACAGATACGCAGTATTTT. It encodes CAWSSTDTQYF. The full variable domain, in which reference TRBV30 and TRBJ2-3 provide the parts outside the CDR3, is SQTIHQWPATLVQPVGSPLSLECTVEGTSNPNLYWYRQAAGRGLQLLFYSVGIGQISSEVPQNLSASRPQDRQFILSSKKLLLSDSGFYLCAWSSTDTQYFGPGTRLTVL.